This T cell receptor (beta chain) was sequenced during a study of OX40 agonist ivuxolimab in advanced cancers. Study as a whole: Treatment of patients was with ivuxolimab, an agonistic anti-OX40 (CD134) antibody. Study-wide results and limits: Partial responders treated at 0.1-3.0 mg/kg exhibited clonal expansion among the lowest measured.

Details on this clone: Its antigen remains unknown.

Sampled blood was obtained at baseline, cycle 4 day 1, and cycle 7 day 1. Produced via immunoSEQ multiplex PCR; TCRdb's table is partial and in-frame only. The sample records tens of thousands of clones, approximately 90% being singletons. V dropped 5 bases and J dropped 0; count of bases not matched to a gene: 3. CDR1 is SEHNR, CDR2 FQNEAQ, per germline (reference sequence). This CDR3 is built from 14 residues. Specimen: CD4+ or CD8+ T cells sorted from blood, collected in a trial of the OX40 agonist ivuxolimab. The clonotype comes from an adult with an advanced solid tumor such as melanoma, head and neck, liver or kidney cancer. The rearrangement uses TRBV7-9 and TRBJ2-7; TRBD1 matches at 8 bases. CDR3 bases: TGTGCCAGCAGCCCGGGACAGGTCTCCTACGAGCAGTACTTC. This codes for CASSPGQVSYEQYF.